This TCR beta chain was identified during a study of blood T cell repertoires in COVID-19. For the study at large: T cells, B-cell-depleted T cells, or PBMCs provided the cDNA or gDNA that served as material.

In the original processing: It was from reference gene primer amplification that nucleated cell counts were estimated. The repertoire was sequenced with immunoSEQ multiplex PCR; TCRdb's copy has only in-frame clones and lacks some. V, J and clone size reflect that table, while D and trimming were determined from the DNA. The sample has about 210,000 clones, about four fifths seen once. The sequenced sample consisted of peripheral blood. This sequence was found in a man aged 50 or older with active or convalescent COVID-19.

CDR3 sequence (DNA): TGTGCCAGTTCGGACAGCTATAGCAATCAGCCCCAGCATTTT. Translation gives CASSDSYSNQPQHF. The chain carries TRBV19 and TRBJ1-5, with a weak D call TRBD1 (6 bases). The CDR3 has 14 residues. Trimming removed 8 bases from V and 0 bases from J, with 11 bases in between. Germline V CDR1 and CDR2: LNHDA, SQIVND (reference sequence).